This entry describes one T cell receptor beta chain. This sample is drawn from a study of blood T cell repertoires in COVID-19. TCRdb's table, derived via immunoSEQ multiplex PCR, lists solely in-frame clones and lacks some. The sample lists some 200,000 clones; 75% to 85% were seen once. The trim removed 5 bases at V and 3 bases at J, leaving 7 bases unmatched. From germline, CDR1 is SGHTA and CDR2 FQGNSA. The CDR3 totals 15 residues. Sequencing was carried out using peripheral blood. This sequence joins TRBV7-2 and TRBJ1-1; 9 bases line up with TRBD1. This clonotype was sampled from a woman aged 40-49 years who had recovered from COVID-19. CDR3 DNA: TGTGCCAGCAGCACTGTGACAGGGGGGGACACTGAAGCTTTCTTT. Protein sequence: CASSTVTGGDTEAFF.